This T cell receptor beta chain originates from a study of blood T cells in healthy people across ages. V lost 0 bases and J 4 bases, leaving 13 bases between the germline ends. Germline V CDR1 and CDR2: SGHRS, YFSETQ. The CDR3 is 15 residues long. Study outcomes and limitations: Long-lived donors had more naive CD4+ cells and higher diversity than aged donors.

The study recruited healthy Caucasian donors from Russia who were aged about 6 to 100. A J-beta primer mix and a sample-barcoded 5' primer were used in a second PCR of roughly 7 to 12 cycles. TCRdb processed the 5' RACE reads anew with MiXCR; each CDR3 protein has one entry. The sample gives hundreds of thousands of distinct CDR3 sequences, approximately 30% of which show up once; about 15% is in the top ten. Ten or more counts support this clonotype. Its antigen remains unknown. V and J are TRBV5-1 and TRBJ1-2, with D maybe TRBD1 (6 bases). The TCR comes from an elderly woman in good health. The specimen sequenced was blood. The CDR3 nucleotides read TGCGCCAGCAGCTTGGTCCCAGGGGAGGCCTATGGCTACACCTTC. Protein product: CASSLVPGEAYGYTF.